This T cell receptor (beta chain) was identified during a study of molecular identifiers for immune sequencing clone quantification. TCRdb reprocessed the PCR reads with MiXCR, giving one entry per CDR3 protein. The sample consists of about 640,000 distinct CDR3 sequences, just under 20% of them appearing once. This clonotype was seen at least ten times. The sample consisted of naive CD8+ T cells from blood, with Jurkat cell RNA spiked in. Subset meaning: FACS-sorted CD8+CD4-CCR7+CD45RA+ naive T cells. This clonotype was obtained from a human donor in good health. Some libraries in this study had Jurkat cell RNA spiked in.

DNA for the CDR3: TGTGCCAGCAGCTTCGGGACAGGGGGCTCGGAAGCTTTCTTT. Its protein is CASSFGTGGSEAFF. The chain carries TRBV13 and TRBJ1-1; the match to TRBD1 covers 12 bases. This CDR3 is 14 amino acids long. Per germline, CDR1 PRHDT and CDR2 FYEKMQ (reference sequence). V trimming: 3 bases; J trimming: 8 bases; junction bases outside the gene matches: 4.